The rows below give T cell receptor beta chains drawn from one sample of a study of CD4 and CD8 cells across lung adenocarcinoma regions. TCRdb fed the PCR reads into MiXCR, producing one record per CDR3 protein. The data contain approximately 13,000 distinct CDR3 sequences, 53% of them seen just once; the ten biggest clones take up approximately 33%. Specimen: CD8+ T cells from the center of a lung tumor. The receptor set was obtained from a female donor with lung adenocarcinoma. The CD4 and CD8 labels of this study may be unreliable. The CDR3 runs from the conserved cysteine through the conserved F or W. Fields, in order: CDR3 protein, CDR3 DNA, D gene, J gene, V gene, clone size. A D gene is named only where the DNA matches it firmly. The listing skips clone size in some rows; elsewhere it reads once, few, many or a size class.

cdr3_aa: CASSLGPNTDATF; cdr3_nt: TGTGCCAGCAGTTTAGGTCCTAACACTGACGCCACCTTC; d_call: .; j_call: TRBJ1-2; v_call: TRBV27; clone_size: .
cdr3_aa: CATSTREGTDTQYF; cdr3_nt: TGTGCCACCAGCACGCGGGAGGGGACAGATACGCAGTATTTT; d_call: TRBD2; j_call: TRBJ2-3; v_call: TRBV15; clone_size: .
cdr3_aa: CASSSRGTQETQYF; cdr3_nt: TGTGCCAGCAGCTCCAGAGGGACCCAAGAGACCCAGTACTTC; d_call: .; j_call: TRBJ2-5; v_call: TRBV7-2; clone_size: few
cdr3_aa: CASSEIVGGLNHPDTQYF; cdr3_nt: TGCGCCAGCAGTGAGATCGTGGGGGGTCTTAACCACCCAGATACGCAGTATTTT; d_call: .; j_call: TRBJ2-3; v_call: TRBV10-1; clone_size: .
cdr3_aa: CASSGRGGGGETQYF; cdr3_nt: TGTGCCAGCAGTGGGCGGGGGGGGGGGGGGGAGACCCAGTACTTC; d_call: TRBD2; j_call: TRBJ2-5; v_call: TRBV6-1; clone_size: .
cdr3_aa: CATSGLVRNEQFF; cdr3_nt: TGTGCCACCTCGGGACTAGTGAGGAATGAGCAGTTCTTC; d_call: TRBD2; j_call: TRBJ2-1; v_call: TRBV10-3; clone_size: .
cdr3_aa: CASSPLLGRNTEAFF; cdr3_nt: TGTGCCAGCAGCCCACTTTTAGGTCGGAACACTGAAGCTTTCTTT; d_call: .; j_call: TRBJ1-1; v_call: TRBV9; clone_size: few
cdr3_aa: CASSLKDSFYSEAFF; cdr3_nt: TGCGCCAGCAGCCTCAAGGACAGTTTTTACTCTGAAGCTTTCTTT; d_call: .; j_call: TRBJ1-1; v_call: TRBV4-1; clone_size: .
cdr3_aa: CASSEAGGAGSNEQFF; cdr3_nt: TGTGCCAGCAGTGAAGCAGGAGGGGCAGGGAGCAATGAGCAGTTCTTC; d_call: .; j_call: TRBJ2-1; v_call: TRBV6-1; clone_size: many
cdr3_aa: CASKTWDSRNEQFF; cdr3_nt: TGTGCCAGCAAAACATGGGACTCCCGCAATGAGCAGTTCTTC; d_call: .; j_call: TRBJ2-1; v_call: TRBV6-1; clone_size: .
cdr3_aa: CASRRQGREKLFF; cdr3_nt: TGTGCCAGCAGGAGACAGGGGCGGGAAAAACTGTTTTTT; d_call: TRBD1; j_call: TRBJ1-4; v_call: TRBV6-1; clone_size: .
cdr3_aa: CATSRDPARANTGELFF; cdr3_nt: TGTGCCACCAGCAGAGACCCCGCCAGAGCGAACACCGGGGAGCTGTTTTTT; d_call: .; j_call: TRBJ2-2; v_call: TRBV15; clone_size: .
cdr3_aa: CAWISEGYNEQFF; cdr3_nt: TGTGCCTGGATTTCGGAAGGATACAATGAGCAGTTCTTC; d_call: .; j_call: TRBJ2-1; v_call: TRBV30; clone_size: .
cdr3_aa: CASSESFGELFF; cdr3_nt: TGTGCCAGCAGTGAAAGTTTCGGGGAGCTGTTTTTT; d_call: .; j_call: TRBJ2-2; v_call: TRBV6-1; clone_size: .
cdr3_aa: CASSQEAGTGGHQETQYF; cdr3_nt: TGTGCCAGCAGCCAAGAAGCCGGGACAGGGGGCCACCAAGAGACCCAGTACTTC; d_call: TRBD1; j_call: TRBJ2-5; v_call: TRBV4-2; clone_size: many
cdr3_aa: CASRGTEPPPGYTF; cdr3_nt: TGTGCCAGCAGGGGGACAGAACCGCCCCCCGGCTACACCTTC; d_call: TRBD1; j_call: TRBJ1-2; v_call: TRBV6-1; clone_size: .
cdr3_aa: CASSDRLAGNSYEQYF; cdr3_nt: TGTGCCAGCAGTGACCGACTAGCGGGGAACTCCTACGAGCAGTACTTC; d_call: TRBD2; j_call: TRBJ2-7; v_call: TRBV6-1; clone_size: .
cdr3_aa: CASSPLTGGYGYTF; cdr3_nt: TGTGCCAGCAGTCCGCTGACAGGGGGCTATGGCTACACCTTC; d_call: TRBD1; j_call: TRBJ1-2; v_call: TRBV6-1; clone_size: few
cdr3_aa: CGRRLEGGHPDTQYF; cdr3_nt: TGCGGCAGGAGGCTAGAAGGGGGTCACCCAGATACGCAGTATTTC; d_call: .; j_call: TRBJ2-1; v_call: TRBV4-1; clone_size: .
cdr3_aa: CASSLGTGDGYTF; cdr3_nt: TGCGCCAGCAGCCTTGGGACAGGGGATGGCTACACCTTC; d_call: TRBD1; j_call: TRBJ1-2; v_call: TRBV4-1; clone_size: many
cdr3_aa: CASSYSVGVDYNEQFF; cdr3_nt: TGTGCCAGCAGTTACTCGGTCGGGGTTGACTACAATGAGCAGTTCTTC; d_call: .; j_call: TRBJ2-1; v_call: TRBV6-5; clone_size: .
cdr3_aa: CASSNFERGRNTGELFF; cdr3_nt: TGTGCCAGCAGTAACTTTGAGAGGGGGAGAAACACCGGGGAGCTGTTTTTT; d_call: .; j_call: TRBJ2-2; v_call: TRBV27; clone_size: .
cdr3_aa: CASSYFAPGQGYGNTIYF; cdr3_nt: TGTGCCAGCAGTTACTTTGCACCGGGACAGGGGTACGGAAACACCATATATTTT; d_call: TRBD1; j_call: TRBJ1-3; v_call: TRBV6-5; clone_size: .
cdr3_aa: CASSEVISGAYEQYF; cdr3_nt: TGTGCCAGCAGTGAAGTAATTAGCGGTGCCTACGAGCAGTACTTC; d_call: .; j_call: TRBJ2-7; v_call: TRBV6-1; clone_size: .
cdr3_aa: CASSLTGQGADEQYF; cdr3_nt: TGTGCCAGCAGCCTCACGGGACAGGGGGCCGACGAGCAGTACTTC; d_call: TRBD1; j_call: TRBJ2-7; v_call: TRBV6-1; clone_size: .
cdr3_aa: CASSYGQVGTGELFF; cdr3_nt: TGTGCCAGCAGTTACGGACAGGTGGGGACCGGGGAGCTGTTTTTT; d_call: TRBD1; j_call: TRBJ2-2; v_call: TRBV6-5; clone_size: few
cdr3_aa: CASSDLQGTTEAFF; cdr3_nt: TGTGCCAGCAGTGACCTACAGGGAACCACTGAAGCTTTCTTT; d_call: .; j_call: TRBJ1-1; v_call: TRBV6-1; clone_size: many
cdr3_aa: CASSYFGTQYF; cdr3_nt: TGTGCCAGCAGTTACTTCGGTACGCAGTATTTT; d_call: .; j_call: TRBJ2-3; v_call: TRBV6-5; clone_size: .
cdr3_aa: CASSESRHYGYTF; cdr3_nt: TGCGCCAGCAGTGAGTCGAGACACTATGGCTACACCTTC; d_call: .; j_call: TRBJ1-2; v_call: TRBV10-2; clone_size: .
cdr3_aa: CASGTRSGTQYF; cdr3_nt: TGTGCCTCCGGGACTAGATCTGGTACGCAGTATTTT; d_call: TRBD2; j_call: TRBJ2-3; v_call: TRBV10-3; clone_size: .
cdr3_aa: CASSDPRQFQETQYF; cdr3_nt: TGTGCCAGCAGCGACCCGAGACAGTTCCAAGAGACCCAGTACTTC; d_call: .; j_call: TRBJ2-5; v_call: TRBV5-6; clone_size: .
cdr3_aa: CASSADGAMNTEAFF; cdr3_nt: TGTGCCAGCAGTGCCGACGGGGCGATGAACACTGAAGCTTTCTTT; d_call: .; j_call: TRBJ1-1; v_call: TRBV6-1; clone_size: few
cdr3_aa: CASSSGGAYNEQFF; cdr3_nt: TGTGCCAGCAGTAGCGGGGGGGCCTACAATGAGCAGTTCTTC; d_call: TRBD2; j_call: TRBJ2-1; v_call: TRBV6-1; clone_size: .
cdr3_aa: CAISESNSGGMRGTGELFF; cdr3_nt: TGTGCCATCAGTGAGTCGAACAGCGGGGGAATGAGGGGTACCGGGGAGCTGTTTTTT; d_call: TRBD2; j_call: TRBJ2-2; v_call: TRBV10-3; clone_size: many
cdr3_aa: CASSRLVGSDNEQFF; cdr3_nt: TGTGCCAGCAGTCGCCTGGTCGGGAGCGACAATGAGCAGTTCTTC; d_call: .; j_call: TRBJ2-1; v_call: TRBV27; clone_size: .
cdr3_aa: CASSLTSGFSGANVLTF; cdr3_nt: TGTGCCAGCAGTTTGACTAGCGGATTCTCTGGGGCCAACGTCCTGACTTTC; d_call: TRBD2; j_call: TRBJ2-6; v_call: TRBV6-5; clone_size: .
cdr3_aa: CASSLVAGVPNEQFF; cdr3_nt: TGTGCCAGCAGCTTAGTAGCGGGGGTCCCCAATGAGCAGTTCTTC; d_call: TRBD2; j_call: TRBJ2-1; v_call: TRBV7-2; clone_size: once
cdr3_aa: CASSLGQTQYF; cdr3_nt: TGTGCCAGCAGTTTAGGCCAGACCCAGTACTTC; d_call: .; j_call: TRBJ2-5; v_call: TRBV7-6; clone_size: medium-sized
cdr3_aa: CASSEINEQFF; cdr3_nt: TGCGCCAGCAGTGAGATTAATGAGCAGTTCTTC; d_call: .; j_call: TRBJ2-1; v_call: TRBV10-2; clone_size: .
cdr3_aa: CASSLDPFGGSSYEQYF; cdr3_nt: TGTGCCAGCAGCTTAGACCCGTTCGGGGGGTCATCCTACGAGCAGTACTTC; d_call: TRBD2; j_call: TRBJ2-7; v_call: TRBV7-2; clone_size: few
cdr3_aa: CASSVRDVGYNEQFF; cdr3_nt: TGTGCCAGCAGTGTAAGGGACGTGGGATACAATGAGCAGTTCTTC; d_call: .; j_call: TRBJ2-1; v_call: TRBV6-1; clone_size: few
cdr3_aa: CASSWGQGHTEAFF; cdr3_nt: TGTGCCAGCAGTTGGGGACAGGGTCACACTGAAGCTTTCTTT; d_call: TRBD1; j_call: TRBJ1-1; v_call: TRBV27; clone_size: .
cdr3_aa: CASSEKAGTTGELFF; cdr3_nt: TGTGCCAGCAGTGAAAAGGCGGGGACCACCGGGGAGCTGTTTTTT; d_call: .; j_call: TRBJ2-2; v_call: TRBV6-1; clone_size: .
cdr3_aa: CASSFRRLGASSGEQFF; cdr3_nt: TGTGCCAGCAGCTTCCGACGACTAGGAGCTTCTTCTGGTGAGCAGTTCTTC; d_call: .; j_call: TRBJ2-1; v_call: TRBV11-2; clone_size: .
cdr3_aa: CASSDPTAYNEQFF; cdr3_nt: TGTGCCAGCAGTGACCCTACAGCTTACAATGAGCAGTTCTTC; d_call: .; j_call: TRBJ2-1; v_call: TRBV6-2/TRBV6-3; clone_size: many
cdr3_aa: CASSSPLEFQETQYF; cdr3_nt: TGTGCCAGCAGTTCCCCTCTGGAATTTCAAGAGACCCAGTACTTC; d_call: .; j_call: TRBJ2-5; v_call: TRBV6-5; clone_size: medium-sized
cdr3_aa: CARGLQGVSTDTQYF; cdr3_nt: TGTGCCAGGGGACTCCAGGGTGTGAGCACAGATACGCAGTATTTT; d_call: .; j_call: TRBJ2-3; v_call: TRBV6-1; clone_size: .
cdr3_aa: CASSLLLLGAYEQYF; cdr3_nt: TGTGCCAGCAGCCTCCTACTTTTAGGGGCCTACGAGCAGTACTTC; d_call: .; j_call: TRBJ2-7; v_call: TRBV6-1; clone_size: medium-sized
cdr3_aa: CASSLGPPPGSSSYEQYF; cdr3_nt: TGTGCCAGCAGCTTAGGACCGCCCCCGGGGTCCAGCTCCTACGAGCAGTACTTC; d_call: .; j_call: TRBJ2-7; v_call: TRBV7-6; clone_size: many
cdr3_aa: CASSPSGGGQNTQYF; cdr3_nt: TGTGCCAGCAGTCCGAGCGGGGGGGGACAAAACACGCAGTACTTT; d_call: TRBD2; j_call: TRBJ2-4; v_call: TRBV6-1; clone_size: .
cdr3_aa: CASKSSLLAEGAQYF; cdr3_nt: TGTGCCAGCAAAAGCTCGCTGTTAGCGGAGGGGGCCCAGTACTTT; d_call: .; j_call: TRBJ2-3; v_call: TRBV6-1; clone_size: .
cdr3_aa: CASKGTGITGELFF; cdr3_nt: TGTGCCAGCAAAGGGACAGGGATTACCGGGGAGCTGTTTTTT; d_call: TRBD1; j_call: TRBJ2-2; v_call: TRBV6-1; clone_size: large
cdr3_aa: CASSQDLRGARYNEQFF; cdr3_nt: TGCGCCAGCAGCCAAGATCTTCGGGGGGCGAGATACAATGAGCAGTTCTTC; d_call: .; j_call: TRBJ2-1; v_call: TRBV4-1; clone_size: .
cdr3_aa: CASSDLVTTDTQYF; cdr3_nt: TGTGCCAGCAGTGATTTGGTGACTACAGATACGCAGTATTTC; d_call: .; j_call: TRBJ2-3; v_call: TRBV6-1; clone_size: .
cdr3_aa: CASSLRSGNNQPHHF; cdr3_nt: TGTGCCAGCAGTTTACGGTCCGGCAATAATCAGCCCCACCATTTT; d_call: .; j_call: TRBJ1-5; v_call: TRBV27; clone_size: once
cdr3_aa: CASSYLAGGWEQETQYF; cdr3_nt: TGTGCCAGCAGTTACCTAGCGGGAGGATGGGAACAAGAGACCCAGTACTTC; d_call: TRBD2; j_call: TRBJ2-5; v_call: TRBV6-2/TRBV6-3; clone_size: .
cdr3_aa: CASRLGGSSTDTQYF; cdr3_nt: TGTGCCAGCAGACTGGGAGGGAGTAGCACAGATACGCAGTATTTT; d_call: TRBD2; j_call: TRBJ2-3; v_call: TRBV6-1; clone_size: .
cdr3_aa: CASSYTHTDTQYF; cdr3_nt: TGTGCCAGCAGTTACACCCACACAGATACGCAGTATTTT; d_call: .; j_call: TRBJ2-3; v_call: TRBV6-5; clone_size: many